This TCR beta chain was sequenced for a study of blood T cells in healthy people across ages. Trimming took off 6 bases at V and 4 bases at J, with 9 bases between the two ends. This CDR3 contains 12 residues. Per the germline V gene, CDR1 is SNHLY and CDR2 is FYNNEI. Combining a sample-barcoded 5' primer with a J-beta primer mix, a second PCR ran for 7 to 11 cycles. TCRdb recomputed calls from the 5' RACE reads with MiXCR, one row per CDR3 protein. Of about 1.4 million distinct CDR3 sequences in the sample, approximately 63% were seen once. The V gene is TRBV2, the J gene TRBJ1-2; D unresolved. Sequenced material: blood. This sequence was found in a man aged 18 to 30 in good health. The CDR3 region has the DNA TGTGCCAGCAGATCCCTCCGCTATGGCTACACCTTC. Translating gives CASRSLRYGYTF.